This T cell receptor beta chain was obtained from a study of identical twins. Unique molecular identifiers were present on cDNA, and template switching added a universal primer site. Using its own MiXCR run on the 5' RACE reads, TCRdb lists one record per CDR3 protein. The repertoire has 450,000 to 650,000 distinct CDR3 sequences, approximately 9.6% of them found once; the top ten carry roughly 3%. This clonotype showed up just once. CDR1 and CDR2 (germline): SGHVS, FNYEAQ. The CDR3 is 16 residues long. The J segment lost 4 bases and the V segment lost 7 bases, leaving 11 bases of the junction unmatched. These records were also assigned to another study, of yellow fever vaccine responses in identical twins.

The sequenced sample was PBMCs. This receptor was obtained from a woman aged 18-29 years in good health. This chain uses TRBV7-6 with TRBJ2-2; TRBD2 matches at 8 bases. CDR3 amino acids: CASNKAEAGATGELFF. As DNA, the CDR3 is TGTGCCAGCAACAAAGCGGAAGCGGGGGCCACCGGGGAGCTGTTTTTT.